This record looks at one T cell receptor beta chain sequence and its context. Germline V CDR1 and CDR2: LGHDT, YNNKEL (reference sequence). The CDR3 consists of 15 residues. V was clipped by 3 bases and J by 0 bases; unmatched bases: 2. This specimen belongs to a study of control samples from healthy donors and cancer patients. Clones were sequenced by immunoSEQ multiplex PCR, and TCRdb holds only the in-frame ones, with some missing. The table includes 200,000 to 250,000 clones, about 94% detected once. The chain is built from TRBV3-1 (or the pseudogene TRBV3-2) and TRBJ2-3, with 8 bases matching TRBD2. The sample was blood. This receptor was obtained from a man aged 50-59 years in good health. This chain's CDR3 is CASSQRGASTDTQYF. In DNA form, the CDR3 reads TGTGCCAGCAGCCAGCGGGGGGCCAGCACAGATACGCAGTATTTT.